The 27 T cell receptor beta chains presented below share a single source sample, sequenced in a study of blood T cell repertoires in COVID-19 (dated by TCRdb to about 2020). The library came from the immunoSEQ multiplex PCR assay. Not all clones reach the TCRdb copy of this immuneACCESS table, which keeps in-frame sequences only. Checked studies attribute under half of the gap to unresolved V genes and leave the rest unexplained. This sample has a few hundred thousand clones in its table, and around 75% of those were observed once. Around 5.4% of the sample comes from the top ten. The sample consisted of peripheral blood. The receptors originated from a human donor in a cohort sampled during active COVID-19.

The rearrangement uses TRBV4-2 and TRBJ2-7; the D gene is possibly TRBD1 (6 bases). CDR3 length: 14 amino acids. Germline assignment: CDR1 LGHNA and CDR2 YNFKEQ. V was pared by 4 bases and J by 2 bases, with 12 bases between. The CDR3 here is CASSPGTRTYEQYF. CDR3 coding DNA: TGTGCCAGCAGCCCAGGGACACGTACCTACGAGCAGTACTTC.

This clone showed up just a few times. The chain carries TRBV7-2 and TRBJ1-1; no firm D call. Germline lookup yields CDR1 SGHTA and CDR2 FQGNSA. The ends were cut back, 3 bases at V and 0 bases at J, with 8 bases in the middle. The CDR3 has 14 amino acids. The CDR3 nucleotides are TGTGCCAGCAGCTTCGACATGCTGAACACTGAAGCTTTCTTT. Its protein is CASSFDMLNTEAFF.

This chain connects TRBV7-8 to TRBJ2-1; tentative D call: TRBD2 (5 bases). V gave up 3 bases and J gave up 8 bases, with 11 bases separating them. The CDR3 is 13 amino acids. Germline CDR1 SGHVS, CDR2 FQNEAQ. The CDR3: CASSFILEDEQFF. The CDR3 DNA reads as TGTGCCAGCAGCTTCATATTGGAGGATGAGCAGTTCTTC.

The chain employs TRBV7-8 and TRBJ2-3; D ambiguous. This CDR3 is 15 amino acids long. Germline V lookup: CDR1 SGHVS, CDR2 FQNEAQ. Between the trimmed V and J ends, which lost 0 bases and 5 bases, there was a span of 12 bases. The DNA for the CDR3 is TGTGCCAGCAGCTTAGCGTGGGCAGCCGGAGATACGCAGTATTTT. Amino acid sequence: CASSLAWAAGDTQYF.

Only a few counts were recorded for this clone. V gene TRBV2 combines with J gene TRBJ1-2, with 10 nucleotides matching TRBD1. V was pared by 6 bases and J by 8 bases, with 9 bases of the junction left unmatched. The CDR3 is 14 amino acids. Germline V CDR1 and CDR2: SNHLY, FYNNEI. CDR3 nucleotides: TGTGCCAGCAGCCCCGGACAGGGGGTGGGCGGCTACACCTTC. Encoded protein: CASSPGQGVGGYTF. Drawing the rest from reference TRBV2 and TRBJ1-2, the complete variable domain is EPEVTQTPSHQVTQMGQEVILRCVPISNHLYFYWYRQILGQKVEFLVSFYNNEISEKSEIFDDQFSVERPDGSNFTLKIRSTKLEDSAMYFCASSPGQGVGGYTFGSGTRLTVV.

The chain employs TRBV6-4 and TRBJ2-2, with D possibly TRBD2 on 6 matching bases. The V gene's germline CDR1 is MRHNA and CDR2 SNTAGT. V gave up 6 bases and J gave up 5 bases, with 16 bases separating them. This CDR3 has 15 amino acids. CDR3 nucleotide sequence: TGTGCCAGCAGCCCTAGCGACCTTTGGACCGGGGAGCTGTTTTTT. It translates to CASSPSDLWTGELFF.

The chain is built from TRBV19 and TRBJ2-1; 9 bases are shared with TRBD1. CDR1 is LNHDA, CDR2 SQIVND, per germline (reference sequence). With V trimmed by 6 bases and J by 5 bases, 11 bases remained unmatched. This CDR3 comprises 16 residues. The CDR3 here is CASRLGQGRKHNEQFF. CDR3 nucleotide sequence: TGTGCCAGTAGACTGGGACAGGGAAGGAAGCACAATGAGCAGTTCTTC. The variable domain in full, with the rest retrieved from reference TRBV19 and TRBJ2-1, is DGGITQSPKYLFRKEGQNVTLSCEQNLNHDAMYWYRQDPGQGLRLIYYSQIVNDFQKGDIAEGYSVSREKKESFPLTVTSAQKNPTAFYLCASRLGQGRKHNEQFFGPGTRLTVL.

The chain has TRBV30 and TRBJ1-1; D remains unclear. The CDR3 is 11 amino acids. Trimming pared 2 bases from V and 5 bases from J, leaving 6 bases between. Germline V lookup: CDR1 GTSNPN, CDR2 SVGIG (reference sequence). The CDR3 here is CAWSHWTEAFF. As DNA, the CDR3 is TGTGCCTGGAGTCACTGGACTGAAGCTTTCTTT.

The CDR3 nucleotides read TGTGCCAGCAGTCAACGGACTAGCGGCTACGAGCAGTACTTC. As protein: CASSQRTSGYEQYF. J is TRBJ2-7 and V is TRBV27; 10 bases are a match to TRBD2. The CDR3 runs to 14 residues. The V segment lost 5 bases and the J segment 3 bases; nucleotides outside the gene matches: 4. Per germline, CDR1 MNHEY and CDR2 SMNVEV (reference sequence).

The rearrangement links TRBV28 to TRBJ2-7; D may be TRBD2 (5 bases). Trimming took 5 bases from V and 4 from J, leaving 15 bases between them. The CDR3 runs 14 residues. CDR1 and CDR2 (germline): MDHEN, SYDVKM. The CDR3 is CASSGIGVGYEQYF. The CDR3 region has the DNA TGTGCCAGCAGTGGAATCGGGGTTGGATACGAGCAGTACTTC.

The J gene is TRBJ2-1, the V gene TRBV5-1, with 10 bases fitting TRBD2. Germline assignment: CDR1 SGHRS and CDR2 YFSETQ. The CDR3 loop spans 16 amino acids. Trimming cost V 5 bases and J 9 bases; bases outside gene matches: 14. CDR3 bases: TGCGCCAGCAGTCTAAGGTCACTAGCGGGAATCGGTGAGCAGTTCTTC. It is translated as CASSLRSLAGIGEQFF.

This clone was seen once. The CDR3 region is CASSDRGGADTQYF. CDR3 bases: TGTGCCAGCAGCGACCGCGGGGGGGCCGATACGCAGTATTTT. V is TRBV27 and J is TRBJ2-3; the match to TRBD2 covers 9 bases. The CDR3 extends over 14 amino acids. Per germline, CDR1 MNHEY and CDR2 SMNVEV (reference sequence). Unmatched junction bases numbered 7, after V lost 6 bases and J lost 6 bases.

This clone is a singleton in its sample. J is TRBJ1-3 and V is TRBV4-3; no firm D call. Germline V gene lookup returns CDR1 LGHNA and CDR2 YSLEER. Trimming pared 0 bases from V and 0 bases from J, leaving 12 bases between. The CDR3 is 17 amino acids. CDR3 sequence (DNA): TGCGCCAGCAGCCAAGAATGGAGGTCAAGCTCTGGAAACACCATATATTTT. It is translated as CASSQEWRSSSGNTIYF.

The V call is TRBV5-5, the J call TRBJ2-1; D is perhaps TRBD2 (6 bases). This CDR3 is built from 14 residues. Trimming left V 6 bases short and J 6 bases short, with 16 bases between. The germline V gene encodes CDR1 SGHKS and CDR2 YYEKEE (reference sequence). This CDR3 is CASTHLRGGNEQFF. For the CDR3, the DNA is TGTGCCAGCACTCATTTGCGGGGTGGCAATGAGCAGTTCTTC.

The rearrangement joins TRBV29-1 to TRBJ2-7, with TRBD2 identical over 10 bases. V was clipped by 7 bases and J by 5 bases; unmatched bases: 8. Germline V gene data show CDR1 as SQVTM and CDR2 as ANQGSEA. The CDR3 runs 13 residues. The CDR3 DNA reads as TGCAGCGGGCGCCCTAGCGGGAGCAACGAGCAGTACTTC. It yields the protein CSGRPSGSNEQYF.

CDR3 nucleotide sequence: TGTGCCAGCTATGGACAGGAAATGAACACTGAAGCTTTCTTT. This sequence encodes CASYGQEMNTEAFF. This chain connects TRBV18 to TRBJ1-1; 7 nucleotides align to TRBD1. Per germline, CDR1 KGHSH and CDR2 LQKENI. The CDR3 has 14 residues. The V gene end was trimmed by 7 bases and the J gene end by 0 bases; junction bases not matched to a gene: 5.

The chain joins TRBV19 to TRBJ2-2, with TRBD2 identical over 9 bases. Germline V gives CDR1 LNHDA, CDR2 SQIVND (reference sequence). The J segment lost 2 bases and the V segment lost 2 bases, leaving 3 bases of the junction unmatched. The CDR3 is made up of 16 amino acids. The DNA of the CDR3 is TGTGCCAGTAGTATACGTAGCGGGGGAAACACCGGGGAGCTGTTTTTT. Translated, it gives CASSIRSGGNTGELFF.

CDR3 nucleotides: TGTGCCAGCAGCCGAGGGGCCAGGACTAACTATGGCTACACCTTC. It codes for CASSRGARTNYGYTF. J is TRBJ1-2 and V is TRBV7-8; D perhaps matches TRBD1 (5 bases). Per the germline V gene, CDR1 is SGHVS and CDR2 is FQNEAQ. V was clipped by 5 bases and J by 0 bases, with 13 bases between them. The CDR3 sequence is 15 residues long.

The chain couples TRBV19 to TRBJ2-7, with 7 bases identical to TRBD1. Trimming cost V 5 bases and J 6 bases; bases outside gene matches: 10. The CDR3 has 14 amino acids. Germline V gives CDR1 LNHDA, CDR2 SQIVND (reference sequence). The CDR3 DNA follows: TGTGCCAGTAGTTCCAGGGGGATCGGGGCCGAGCAGTACTTC. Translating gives CASSSRGIGAEQYF.

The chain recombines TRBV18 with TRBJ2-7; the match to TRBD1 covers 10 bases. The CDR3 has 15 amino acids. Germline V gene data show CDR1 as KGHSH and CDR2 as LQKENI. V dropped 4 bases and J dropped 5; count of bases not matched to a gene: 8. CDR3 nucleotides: TGTGCCAGCTCACTCCGGGACAGGGGACTCGACGAGCAGTACTTC. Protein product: CASSLRDRGLDEQYF.

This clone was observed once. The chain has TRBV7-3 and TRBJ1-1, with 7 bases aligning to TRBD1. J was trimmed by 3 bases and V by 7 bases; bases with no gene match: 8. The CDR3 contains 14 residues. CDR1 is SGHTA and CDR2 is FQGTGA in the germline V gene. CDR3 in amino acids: CASTRGAGDTEAFF. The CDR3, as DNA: TGTGCCAGCACCAGGGGGGCAGGGGACACTGAAGCTTTCTTT. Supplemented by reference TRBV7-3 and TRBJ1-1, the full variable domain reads GAGVSQTPSNKVTEKGKYVELRCDPISGHTALYWYRQSLGQGPEFLIYFQGTGAADDSGLPNDRFFAVRPEGSVSTLKIQRTERGDSAVYLCASTRGAGDTEAFFGQGTRLTVV.

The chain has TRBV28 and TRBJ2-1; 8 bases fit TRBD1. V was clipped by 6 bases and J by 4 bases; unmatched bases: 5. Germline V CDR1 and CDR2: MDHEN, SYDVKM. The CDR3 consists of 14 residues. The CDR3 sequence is CASRDRGLYNEQFF. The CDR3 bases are TGTGCCAGCAGAGACAGGGGACTTTACAATGAGCAGTTCTTC.

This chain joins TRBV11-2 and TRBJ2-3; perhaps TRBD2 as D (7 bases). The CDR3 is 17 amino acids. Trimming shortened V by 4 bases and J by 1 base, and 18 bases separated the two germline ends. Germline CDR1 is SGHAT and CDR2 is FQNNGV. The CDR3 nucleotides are TGTGCCAGCAGCTATTCATTATACGGGGGGCGCACAGATACGCAGTATTTT. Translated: CASSYSLYGGRTDTQYF.

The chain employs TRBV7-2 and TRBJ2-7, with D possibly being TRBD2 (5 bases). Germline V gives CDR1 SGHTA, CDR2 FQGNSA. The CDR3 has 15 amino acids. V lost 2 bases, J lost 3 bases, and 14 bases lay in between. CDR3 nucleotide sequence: TGTGCCAGCAGCTTATATACGGGGAGTAGCTACGAGCAGTACTTC. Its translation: CASSLYTGSSYEQYF.

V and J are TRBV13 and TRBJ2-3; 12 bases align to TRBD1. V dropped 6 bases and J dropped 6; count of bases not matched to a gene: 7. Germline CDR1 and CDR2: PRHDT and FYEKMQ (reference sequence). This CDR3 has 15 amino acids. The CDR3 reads CASSPGTGGIDTQYF. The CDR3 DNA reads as TGTGCCAGCAGTCCCGGGACAGGGGGCATCGATACGCAGTATTTT.

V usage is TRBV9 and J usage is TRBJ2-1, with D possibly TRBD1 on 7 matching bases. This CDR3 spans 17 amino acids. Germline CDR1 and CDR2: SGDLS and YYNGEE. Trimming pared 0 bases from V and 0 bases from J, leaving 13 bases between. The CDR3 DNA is TGTGCCAGCAGCGTAGTGGGGCAGGGGGGCTCCTACAATGAGCAGTTCTTC. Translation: CASSVVGQGGSYNEQFF.

The CDR3, as DNA: TGTGCCAGTACCCCTCTCTACGGGGTGGGCACTGAAGCTTTCTTT. Amino acid sequence: CASTPLYGVGTEAFF. The chain uses TRBV19 and TRBJ1-1; D call uncertain. This CDR3 is 15 amino acids long. Trimming shortened V by 7 bases and J by 4 bases, and 19 bases separated the two germline ends. Germline V gene lookup returns CDR1 LNHDA and CDR2 SQIVND (reference sequence).